The text below deals with one TCR beta chain. This entry is derived from a study of T cell changes during pregnancy in multiple sclerosis. The method was immunoSEQ multiplex PCR; TCRdb's version includes in-frame clones alone and lacks a portion of them. The table includes 40,000 to 55,000 clones, about nine tenths detected once. Between the trimmed V and J ends, which lost 2 bases and 4 bases, there was a span of 9 bases. Germline CDR1 KGHSH, CDR2 LQKENI. There are 14 residues in the CDR3. The sample was peripheral blood, taken in the first trimester of pregnancy. V is TRBV18 and J is TRBJ1-5; D gene unclear. This receptor was identified in a female donor in good health, enrolled as a control in a pregnancy study. The DNA for the CDR3 is TGTGCCAGCTCACCAAATCCAGGAAATCAGCCCCAGCATTTT. This gives the protein CASSPNPGNQPQHF.